The 16 T cell receptor beta chains below come from one sample, sequenced in a study of cytomegalovirus exposure and HLA in healthy donors. Vbeta (60) and Jbeta (13) primers were used in the PCR. Generated by immunoSEQ multiplex PCR, the TCRdb table keeps only in-frame clones and is missing some. The sample shows about 120,000 clones, 80% of them seen only once. The sequenced sample consisted of PBMCs. The receptors were sampled from a man aged 25 to 40 in good health and CMV-seropositive.

This clone came up a few times. The chain recombines TRBV13 with TRBJ1-4; 7 nucleotides agree with TRBD1. Looked up from germline, CDR1 is PRHDT and CDR2 is FYEKMQ (reference sequence). V was pared by 4 bases and J by 3 bases, with 5 bases of the junction left unmatched. This CDR3 is 15 amino acids long. The CDR3, as DNA: TGTGCCAGCAGCTCAAGACAGGGCCCTAATGAAAAACTGTTTTTT. It encodes CASSSRQGPNEKLFF.

The table lists this clone with a few counts. The chain carries TRBV5-1 and TRBJ1-6; 7 positions agree with TRBD1. Germline V gives CDR1 SGHRS, CDR2 YFSETQ. The CDR3 length is 15 residues. Trimming cost V 4 bases and J 9 bases; bases outside gene matches: 10. The CDR3: CASSTGQVAVSPLHF. As DNA, the CDR3 is TGCGCCAGCAGCACCGGACAGGTTGCAGTTTCACCCCTCCACTTT.

This chain connects TRBV19 to TRBJ1-2; 9 nucleotides agree with TRBD1. Germline CDR1 reads LNHDA; CDR2 reads SQIVND (reference sequence). Trimming at V came to 6 bases and at J to 7 bases, leaving 9 bases not matched to a gene. The CDR3 has 14 amino acids. DNA of the CDR3: TGTGCCAGTAGCACCCCGGACAGGGGACTTGGCTACACCTTC. This gives the protein CASSTPDRGLGYTF.

The rearrangement uses TRBV19 and TRBJ2-7; tentative D call: TRBD2 (7 bases). The germline V gene has CDR1 LNHDA and CDR2 SQIVND (reference sequence). The length of the CDR3 is 15 residues. Deletions cut 1 base from V and 4 bases from J, with 14 bases between. CDR3 protein: CASSIVGGQSYEQYF. CDR3 nucleotide sequence: TGTGCCAGTAGTATAGTCGGGGGGCAAAGTTACGAGCAGTACTTC.

The chain has TRBV6-1 and TRBJ2-3, with D maybe TRBD1 (5 bases). CDR1 and CDR2 from the germline V gene are MNHNS and SASEGT. This CDR3 spans 14 amino acids. V lost 11 bases to trimming and J lost 2 bases, with 17 bases between them. This CDR3 reads CACESQGFTDTQYF. The CDR3 nucleotides are TGTGCCTGTGAAAGTCAGGGTTTCACAGATACGCAGTATTTT.

In its sample, this clone was seen a few times. The V and J genes are TRBV9 and TRBJ1-2; perhaps TRBD1 as D (6 bases). Trimming cost V 4 bases and J 0 bases, with 13 bases left between them. Looked up from germline, CDR1 is SGDLS and CDR2 is YYNGEE. The CDR3 spans 15 residues. The chain's CDR3 is CASSPSGASNYGYTF. In nucleotides, the CDR3 is TGTGCCAGCAGCCCCTCAGGGGCCTCTAACTATGGCTACACCTTC.

CDR3 sequence reads: CASTNRAAGVEKLFF. The CDR3 DNA reads as TGTGCCAGCACCAATCGGGCGGCGGGAGTGGAAAAACTGTTTTTT. The J gene is TRBJ1-4, the V gene TRBV7-6, with D unclear. The V and J ends lost 7 bases and 8 bases respectively, with 20 bases between them. The germline V gene encodes CDR1 SGHVS and CDR2 FNYEAQ. This CDR3 is 15 amino acids long.

The chain recombines TRBV5-1 with TRBJ2-7; possible D gene TRBD1, 5 bases. The CDR3 covers 15 residues. Between the trimmed V and J ends, which lost 1 base and 2 bases, there was a span of 13 bases. Germline V gene sequence: CDR1 SGHRS, CDR2 YFSETQ. CDR3 sequence (DNA): TGCGCCAGCAGCTTGATTCAGGGTCAAGCCTACGAGCAGTACTTC. Amino acid sequence: CASSLIQGQAYEQYF.

The chain couples TRBV11-3 to TRBJ2-2; no firm D call. V lost 1 base and J 0 bases, leaving 9 bases between the germline ends. This CDR3 spans 16 amino acids. Per the germline V gene, CDR1 is SGHNT and CDR2 is YENEEA. The CDR3, as DNA: TGTGCCAGCAGCTTAGTATCGACAACGAACACCGGGGAGCTGTTTTTT. This gives the protein CASSLVSTTNTGELFF.

V is TRBV9 and J is TRBJ2-2, with a tentative D call TRBD2 (6 bases). The CDR3 consists of 16 residues. The germline gives CDR1 SGDLS, CDR2 YYNGEE. V was clipped by 1 base and J by 8 bases, with 18 bases between them. The CDR3 is CASSVPRDGGAGELFF. CDR3 sequence (DNA): TGTGCCAGCAGCGTACCGAGGGACGGCGGGGCGGGGGAGCTGTTTTTT. The variable domain in full, completed from reference TRBV9 and TRBJ2-2, reads DSGVTQTPKHLITATGQRVTLRCSPRSGDLSVYWYQQSLDQGLQFLIQYYNGEERAKGNILERFSAQQFPDLHSELNLSSLELGDSALYFCASSVPRDGGAGELFFGEGSRLTVL.

As to this clone: The sample has other DNA sequences that encode this CDR3 too. J is TRBJ2-3 and V is TRBV14; D is unclear. CDR1 is SGHDN, CDR2 FVKESK, per germline. V was trimmed by 1 base and J by 6 bases, leaving 5 bases between them. This CDR3 region has 12 residues. The DNA of the CDR3 is TGTGCCAGCAGCCAAGGTCTGGATACGCAGTATTTT. This translates into CASSQGLDTQYF.

The chain links TRBV5-6 to TRBJ2-3, with TRBD2 identical over 12 bases. The CDR3 has 16 residues. J was trimmed by 5 bases and V by 4 bases; bases with no gene match: 8. Germline V gene data show CDR1 as SGHDT and CDR2 as YYEEEE. The CDR3 here is CASSRLAGAGGDTQYF. The CDR3 DNA is TGTGCCAGCAGCAGACTAGCGGGGGCCGGGGGAGATACGCAGTATTTT. Looking up the rest from reference TRBV5-6 and TRBJ2-3 gives the full variable domain: DAGVTQSPTHLIKTRGQQVTLRCSPKSGHDTVSWYQQALGQGPQFIFQYYEEEERQRGNFPDRFSGHQFPNYSSELNVNALLLGDSALYLCASSRLAGAGGDTQYFGPGTRLTVL.

The sample holds a few counts of this clone. V gene TRBV7-3 combines with J gene TRBJ2-1; 7 bases match TRBD1. Germline trimming cut 3 bases from V and 0 bases from J; bases unmatched to any gene: 2. Per germline, CDR1 SGHTA and CDR2 FQGTGA. This CDR3 is built from 15 residues. The CDR3 here is CASSLDRSSYNEQFF. CDR3 nucleotides: TGTGCCAGCAGCTTGGACAGGAGCTCCTACAATGAGCAGTTCTTC.

V is TRBV19 and J is TRBJ1-2; the D gene is possibly TRBD1 (5 bases). CDR1 is LNHDA, CDR2 SQIVND, per germline (reference sequence). V shed 4 bases and J shed 12 bases, with 18 bases lying between them. The CDR3 loop spans 13 amino acids. CDR3 DNA: TGTGCCAGTAGTAGACGGGAGGGGCCAGTGGACACCTTC. Encoded protein: CASSRREGPVDTF.

This clone was counted a few times. The chain links TRBV10-3 to TRBJ2-4, with D perhaps TRBD2 (7 bases). The CDR3 has 13 residues. Germline CDR1 is ENHRY and CDR2 is SYGVKD. With 3 bases removed from V and 9 bases from J, the gap between germline ends came to 12 bases. The CDR3 sequence: CAISERGASIQYF. The DNA of the CDR3 is TGTGCCATCAGTGAACGGGGGGCAAGCATTCAGTACTTC.

V and J are TRBV25-1 and TRBJ1-1, with TRBD1 as a possible D gene (5 bases). The CDR3 length is 17 residues. V lost 9 bases to trimming and J lost 3 bases, with 26 bases between them. Germline V gene lookup returns CDR1 MGHDK and CDR2 SYGVNS. The CDR3 sequence is CASSVGLWEGKDTEAFF. CDR3 nucleotide sequence: TGTGCCAGTTCAGTGGGACTGTGGGAGGGAAAGGACACTGAAGCTTTCTTT.